A single sample is the source of the 32 T cell receptor beta chains below, sequenced in a study of T cell responses to AZD1222 COVID-19 vaccine. Profiled with immunoSEQ multiplex PCR; TCRdb holds only in-frame clones, not every one. The sample has some 130,000 clones; roughly 80% are singletons. The source material was peripheral blood, sampled on day 0 of AZD1222 vaccination. The receptors here all came from an adult in good health.

V usage is TRBV19 and J usage is TRBJ2-5; D might be TRBD2 (5 bases). Trimming shortened V by 4 bases and J by 13 bases, and 13 bases separated the two germline ends. The germline CDR1 and CDR2 sequences are LNHDA and SQIVND (reference sequence). The CDR3 has 11 amino acids. The CDR3 loop reads CASSNGLRRYF. DNA for the CDR3: TGTGCCAGTAGTAATGGACTCCGTAGGTACTTC.

This clone was counted a few times. V and J are TRBV5-8 and TRBJ2-2; D possibly uses TRBD1 or TRBD2 (5 bases each). The ends were cut back, 3 bases at V and 4 bases at J, with 16 bases in the middle. Germline CDR1 SGHTS, CDR2 YDEGEE. The CDR3 loop spans 16 amino acids. The CDR3 sequence: CASSSGTARGTGELFF. CDR3 in DNA: TGTGCCAGCAGCTCAGGGACGGCGAGGGGCACCGGGGAGCTGTTTTTT.

The chain has TRBV5-1 and TRBJ2-3, with D perhaps TRBD2 (7 bases). The V gene lost 1 base and the J gene lost 0 bases, with 9 bases spanning the gap. The V gene's germline CDR1 is SGHRS and CDR2 YFSETQ. The CDR3 consists of 15 residues. In DNA form, the CDR3 reads TGCGCCAGCAGCTTGCGGGGGGCTAGCACAGATACGCAGTATTTT. It specifies CASSLRGASTDTQYF. Full variable domain (missing parts from reference TRBV5-1 and TRBJ2-3): KAGVTQTPRYLIKTRGQQVTLSCSPISGHRSVSWYQQTPGQGLQFLFEYFSETQRNKGNFPGRFSGRQFSNSRSEMNVSTLELGDSALYLCASSLRGASTDTQYFGPGTRLTVL.

The V gene is TRBV2, the J gene TRBJ1-4; D may be TRBD1 (6 bases). The CDR3 covers 14 residues. Trimming stripped 4 bases from V and 8 bases from J, with 14 bases between. Per the germline V gene, CDR1 is SNHLY and CDR2 is FYNNEI. Written as DNA, the CDR3 is TGTGCCAGCAGTGCGCCGGGGGCGCGCGAAAAACTGTTTTTT. It codes for CASSAPGAREKLFF.

As for this clone: One junction end does not reproduce the germline sequence, and a read error may be involved. The genes are TRBV28 and TRBJ2-6; 7 bases agree with TRBD1. The CDR3 runs 18 residues. CDR1 MDHEN and CDR2 SYDVKM come from the germline V gene. CDR3 coding DNA: TGTGCCAGCAGTATCCGACAGGGTTCAGCTTCTGGTGCCAACGTCCTGACTTTC. Its protein is CASSIRQGSASGANVLTF.

The chain couples TRBV27 to TRBJ1-1, with D maybe TRBD1 (5 bases). The germline CDR1 and CDR2 sequences are MNHEY and SMNVEV (reference sequence). V was clipped by 3 bases and J by 0 bases, with 5 bases between them. The CDR3 has 13 residues. CDR3 in DNA: TGTGCCAGCAGTTTGACAGTGAACACTGAAGCTTTCTTT. It encodes CASSLTVNTEAFF.

The chain recombines TRBV30 with TRBJ2-3, with D perhaps given as TRBD1 or TRBD2 (5 bases each). Germline V gives CDR1 GTSNPN, CDR2 SVGIG (reference sequence). The CDR3 runs to 12 residues. With 5 bases removed from V and 3 bases from J, the gap between germline ends came to 9 bases. The CDR3 DNA reads as TGTGCCTGGGACGGGGCGACAGATACGCAGTATTTT. Translating gives CAWDGATDTQYF.

The V gene is TRBV7-8, the J gene TRBJ1-2; D is perhaps TRBD1 (6 bases). V lost 0 bases and J lost 4, with 12 bases in between. Per the germline V gene, CDR1 is SGHVS and CDR2 is FQNEAQ. The CDR3 runs 15 residues. The CDR3 loop reads CASSLAEGGAYGYTF. CDR3 DNA sequence: TGTGCCAGCAGCTTAGCGGAGGGGGGGGCCTATGGCTACACCTTC.

Only one count was recorded for this clone. The chain employs TRBV28 and TRBJ2-5, with D possibly being TRBD2 (5 bases). This CDR3 is 14 amino acids long. Germline assignment: CDR1 MDHEN and CDR2 SYDVKM. Trimming took 3 bases from V and 1 from J, leaving 9 bases between them. CDR3 in DNA: TGTGCCAGCAGTTTTGTAGCGTCCCAAGAGACCCAGTACTTC. Translation: CASSFVASQETQYF.

CDR3 nucleotide sequence: TGTGCCAGCAGCCAACGACAGGGGACAAACTCTGGGGCCAACGTCCTGACTTTC. Translated: CASSQRQGTNSGANVLTF. V usage is TRBV4-2 and J usage is TRBJ2-6; 8 nucleotides agree with TRBD1. This CDR3 has 18 residues. Germline-derived CDR1 and CDR2 are LGHNA and YNFKEQ. Germline trimming cut 2 bases from V and 0 bases from J; bases unmatched to any gene: 6.

The J gene is TRBJ2-7, the V gene TRBV12-3 or TRBV12-4; D may be TRBD2 (6 bases). The CDR3 loop spans 13 amino acids. Trimming removed 1 base at V and 6 bases at J, with 10 bases between. CDR3 protein: CASSLVSGGEQYF. The CDR3 region has the DNA TGTGCCAGCAGTTTAGTTTCCGGGGGCGAGCAGTACTTC.

Only one count was recorded for this clone. V and J are TRBV28 and TRBJ1-2; TRBD1 is a possible D gene (6 bases). Trimming stripped 5 bases from V and 6 bases from J, with 10 bases between. CDR1 and CDR2 (germline): MDHEN, SYDVKM. The CDR3 has 12 amino acids. The CDR3 reads CASSPGQNGYTF. CDR3 DNA sequence: TGTGCCAGCAGTCCCGGACAGAATGGCTACACCTTC.

The genes are TRBV6-6 and TRBJ1-1; the D gene is possibly TRBD1 (5 bases). V was pared by 0 bases and J by 5 bases, with 10 bases between. The CDR3 is made up of 14 amino acids. The germline V gene encodes CDR1 MNHNY and CDR2 SVGAGI (reference sequence). The CDR3 DNA reads as TGTGCCAGCAGTTACTCGAGCGGGGGGACTGAAGCTTTCTTT. Translated: CASSYSSGGTEAFF.

The rearrangement uses TRBV12-3 or TRBV12-4 and TRBJ1-2, with D possibly matching TRBD1 (6 bases). CDR3 length: 12 residues. The ends were cut back, 8 bases at V and 3 bases at J, with 10 bases in the middle. CDR3 in amino acids: CASLGGDYGYTF. In DNA form, the CDR3 reads TGTGCCAGCTTAGGGGGGGACTATGGCTACACCTTC.

This clone was detected only a few times. The gene calls are TRBV9 and TRBJ2-2, with 7 bases lining up with TRBD2. CDR3 length: 18 amino acids. The germline CDR1 and CDR2 sequences are SGDLS and YYNGEE. Losses at the gene ends were 0 bases for V and 3 bases for J; bases not matched to a gene: 11. The CDR3 spells CASSVERRGIGYTGELFF. The CDR3 DNA reads TGTGCCAGCAGCGTAGAGAGGCGGGGGATAGGATACACCGGGGAGCTGTTTTTT.

The rearrangement links TRBV5-1 to TRBJ1-2; D is possibly TRBD1 (6 bases). Trimming took off 1 base at V and 6 bases at J, with 10 bases between the two ends. The CDR3 loop spans 13 amino acids. The germline V gene has CDR1 SGHRS and CDR2 YFSETQ. The CDR3 is CASSLTGQNGYTF. The CDR3 nucleotides are TGCGCCAGCAGCTTGACCGGACAGAATGGCTACACCTTC.

This clone was detected only a few times. The chain couples TRBV7-8 to TRBJ1-3; D ambiguous. CDR3 length equals 15 residues. V gave up 4 bases and J gave up 1 base, with 11 bases separating them. From germline, CDR1 is SGHVS and CDR2 FQNEAQ. CDR3 sequence: CASSSSWGSGNTIYF. CDR3 nucleotide sequence: TGTGCCAGCAGCTCCTCTTGGGGTTCTGGAAACACCATATATTTT.

V and J are TRBV18 and TRBJ2-7; D remains unclear. Trimming took off 2 bases at V and 2 bases at J, with 10 bases between the two ends. The germline V gene has CDR1 KGHSH and CDR2 LQKENI. This CDR3 has 14 amino acids. DNA of the CDR3: TGTGCCAGCTCACCAGGCAGGCGCACCTACGAGCAGTACTTC. It codes for CASSPGRRTYEQYF.

The rearrangement joins TRBV29-1 to TRBJ1-3; D gene ambiguous. CDR1 and CDR2 from the germline V gene are SQVTM and ANQGSEA. Trimming left V 0 bases short and J 2 bases short, with 8 bases between. This CDR3 is built from 14 residues. The CDR3 nucleotides read TGCAGCGTTGAAGATCGAGGGCCTGGAAACACCATATATTTT. Its translation: CSVEDRGPGNTIYF. The full variable domain, with the rest looked up from reference TRBV29-1 and TRBJ1-3, is SAVISQKPSRDICQRGTSLTIQCQVDSQVTMMFWYRQQPGQSLTLIATANQGSEATYESGFVIDKFPISRPNLTFSTLTVSNMSPEDSSIYLCSVEDRGPGNTIYFGEGSWLTVV.

The rearrangement uses TRBV5-1 and TRBJ1-1; D is perhaps TRBD1 (5 bases). V was clipped by 7 bases and J by 4 bases, with 14 bases between them. This CDR3 spans 13 amino acids. Germline V lookup: CDR1 SGHRS, CDR2 YFSETQ. Written as DNA, the CDR3 is TGCGCCAGCCGGCCGAGGGGAACCACTGAAGCTTTCTTT. Its translation: CASRPRGTTEAFF.

There are a few counts of this clone. This rearrangement joins TRBV11-1 to TRBJ1-1; D might be TRBD1 (5 bases). CDR1 and CDR2 from the germline V gene are SGHAT and FQDESV (reference sequence). V lost 1 base to trimming and J lost 3 bases, with 15 bases between them. The CDR3 spans 16 residues. The DNA for the CDR3 is TGTGCCAGCAGCTTAGTGACCGGGGGTCAGGACACTGAAGCTTTCTTT. This codes for CASSLVTGGQDTEAFF.

The genes are TRBV5-1 and TRBJ2-2; D is perhaps TRBD2 (5 bases). Trimming pared 2 bases from V and 6 bases from J, leaving 8 bases between. Germline CDR1 is SGHRS and CDR2 is YFSETQ. This CDR3 is 13 amino acids long. The CDR3 DNA sequence: TGCGCCAGCAGCTTTCGAGGGCCCGGGGAGCTGTTTTTT. Translated: CASSFRGPGELFF.

In this sample, this clone turned up once. The chain links TRBV6-5 to TRBJ1-2; D is unclear. The CDR3 has 14 amino acids. Germline CDR1 and CDR2: MNHEY and SVGAGI. The V gene lost 2 bases and the J gene lost 8 bases, with 15 bases spanning the gap. DNA for the CDR3: TGTGCCAGCAGTTACCCCCGCCAAGCGGAGGGCTACACCTTC. The encoded protein is CASSYPRQAEGYTF.

The chain has TRBV9 and TRBJ1-2; the D gene is possibly TRBD1 (5 bases). The ends were cut back, 2 bases at V and 4 bases at J, with 18 bases in the middle. The germline V gene has CDR1 SGDLS and CDR2 YYNGEE. The CDR3 has 16 residues. The CDR3 protein is CASSVTGTPDSYGYTF. The CDR3 bases are TGTGCCAGCAGCGTGACCGGGACTCCCGACAGCTATGGCTACACCTTC. Combining the CDR3 with reference TRBV9 and TRBJ1-2 gives the whole variable domain DSGVTQTPKHLITATGQRVTLRCSPRSGDLSVYWYQQSLDQGLQFLIQYYNGEERAKGNILERFSAQQFPDLHSELNLSSLELGDSALYFCASSVTGTPDSYGYTFGSGTRLTVV.

The chain carries TRBV7-3 and TRBJ1-6; 12 bases fit TRBD1. CDR1 is SGHTA and CDR2 is FQGTGA in the germline V gene. Germline trimming cut 0 bases from V and 7 bases from J; bases unmatched to any gene: 1. There are 16 residues in the CDR3. The CDR3 DNA follows: TGTGCCAGCAGCTTAACGGGACAGGGGGCGAATTCACCCCTCCACTTT. Translation: CASSLTGQGANSPLHF.

This clone was seen more than once but under ten times. The chain joins TRBV27 to TRBJ2-6; D uncertain. Germline V gene data show CDR1 as MNHEY and CDR2 as SMNVEV (reference sequence). The CDR3 extends over 15 amino acids. V was clipped by 6 bases and J by 3 bases, with 12 bases between them. The CDR3 region is CASSPGSRGANVLTF. DNA of the CDR3: TGTGCCAGCAGCCCAGGCAGTCGTGGGGCCAACGTCCTGACTTTC.

This chain links TRBV19 with TRBJ1-5, with D possibly TRBD1 on 5 matching bases. Trimming left V 1 base short and J 1 base short, with 11 bases between. The CDR3 contains 16 residues. Germline CDR1 reads LNHDA; CDR2 reads SQIVND (reference sequence). CDR3 nucleotide sequence: TGTGCCAGTAGTATAGTAGGAGGGGCAAGCAATCAGCCCCAGCATTTT. It encodes CASSIVGGASNQPQHF. Full variable domain (remainder filled in from reference TRBV19 and TRBJ1-5): DGGITQSPKYLFRKEGQNVTLSCEQNLNHDAMYWYRQDPGQGLRLIYYSQIVNDFQKGDIAEGYSVSREKKESFPLTVTSAQKNPTAFYLCASSIVGGASNQPQHFGDGTRLSIL.

This sequence joins TRBV2 and TRBJ2-3; tentatively, D is TRBD2 (5 bases). Looked up from germline, CDR1 is SNHLY and CDR2 is FYNNEI. V lost 7 bases and J lost 1, with 9 bases in between. This CDR3 region has 13 residues. CDR3 region: CASKFGGTDTQYF. Written as DNA, the CDR3 is TGTGCCAGCAAATTCGGGGGCACAGATACGCAGTATTTT.

CDR3 sequence reads: CASSLTNTIQPQHF. The CDR3 nucleotides read TGTGCCAGCAGCTTAACGAATACCATTCAGCCCCAGCATTTT. The chain links TRBV9 to TRBJ1-5; D not resolved. Germline values: CDR1 SGDLS, CDR2 YYNGEE. The CDR3 runs 14 residues. V was cut by 4 bases and J by 6 bases, with 14 bases left in between.

Only one count was recorded for this clone. The chain has TRBV2 and TRBJ1-2; TRBD1 might be the D (6 bases). V was cut by 11 bases and J by 4 bases, with 20 bases left in between. The CDR3 length is 14 residues. CDR1 and CDR2 (germline): SNHLY, FYNNEI. CDR3 bases: TGTGCCTCCTCTGAGTCGGGGGCCAGCTATGGCTACACCTTC. It specifies CASSESGASYGYTF.

The table lists this clone with a count of one. The genes are TRBV7-8 and TRBJ2-1; D tentatively fits TRBD1 or TRBD2 (7 bases each). This CDR3 comprises 17 residues. Trimming removed 5 bases from V and 7 bases from J, with 24 bases in between. CDR1 is SGHVS, CDR2 FQNEAQ, per germline. CDR3 protein: CASSPHRGGAQGNEQFF. Written as DNA, the CDR3 is TGTGCCAGCAGCCCCCACAGGGGAGGGGCCCAAGGGAATGAGCAGTTCTTC.

The chain couples TRBV9 to TRBJ1-2; 7 positions match TRBD1. The junction had 6 bases not matched to a gene; V was cut back by 3 bases and J by 4 bases. The CDR3 has 14 residues. Germline V gives CDR1 SGDLS, CDR2 YYNGEE. CDR3 DNA sequence: TGTGCCAGCAGCGGAGGACAGGAAATCTATGGCTACACCTTC. Amino acid sequence: CASSGGQEIYGYTF.